The source of this TCR beta chain is a study of T cell repertoires in cytomegalovirus infection. The overall study: Use of recently identified HLA-C-restricted and well-studied HLA-B-restricted CMV epitopes was part of the study.

TCRdb reprocessed the reads via MiXCR and lists one record per CDR3 protein. Here the sample spans about 100,000 distinct CDR3 sequences, 35% to 50% being singletons. The V segment lost 1 base and the J segment 4 bases; nucleotides outside the gene matches: 16. Germline loops: CDR1 SQVTM, CDR2 ANQGSEA. There are 18 residues in the CDR3. Concerning this clonotype: Its antigen is undetermined.

The specimen was CD8+ T cells from cultured PBMCs, collected from culture after CMV antigen stimulation. V usage is TRBV29-1 and J usage is TRBJ2-1; 7 nucleotides agree with TRBD1. This receptor was identified in a human donor in good health (CMV status not recorded). Some clones in this sample may be carry-over from other donors' samples. CDR3 loop: CSVEGYSTGRPLYNEQFF. CDR3 nucleotide sequence: TGCAGCGTTGAAGGGTATTCGACAGGGCGGCCTCTTTACAATGAGCAGTTCTTC.